This T cell receptor beta chain was retrieved from a study of T cells expressing NK-cell markers. Overall study context: TCR beta repertoires came from sorted CD3+CD56+NKG2C+, CD3+CD56+NKG2C- and CD3+CD56-NKG2C+ T cells.

5'RACE template switching built TCR beta cDNA with unique molecular identifiers. TCRdb re-called the 5' RACE reads; every CDR3 protein appears as one record, without DNA. With a few hundred thousand distinct CDR3 sequences in the sample, the ten largest clones hold over 1.1%. The CDR3 is made up of 16 amino acids. Germline loops: CDR1 SEHNR, CDR2 FQNEAQ (reference sequence). The chain couples TRBV7-9 to TRBJ1-2; TCRdb indicates TRBD1, and absent DNA this call remains unverified. The material sequenced was blood T cells: a sorted CD56 or NKG2C T cell subset, CD4+ or CD8+ T cells, or bulk PBMC T cells (not recorded which). This TCR came from a woman in her fifties or sixties in good health. CDR3: CASSSWTGIDNYGYTF.